These 32 T cell receptor beta chains share one sample of origin, sequenced in a study of radiotherapy plus CTLA-4 blockade in lung cancer. Sequencing was performed with immunoSEQ multiplex PCR; in TCRdb, only in-frame clones are kept and a portion is missing. In the table there are under 45,000 clones, more than 70% of which are singletons. The sample in question was peripheral blood, obtained from a patient treated with radiotherapy plus ipilimumab. These TCRs come from a human donor with non-small cell lung cancer that progressed on radiotherapy plus ipilimumab.

This rearrangement joins TRBV28 to TRBJ2-4, with TRBD2 matching 8 bases. The length of the CDR3 is 16 residues. Germline V gives CDR1 MDHEN, CDR2 SYDVKM. J gave up 0 bases and V 2 bases, and 3 bases lay outside the gene matches. The CDR3 spells CASSLAGGVAKNIQYF. The CDR3 DNA reads as TGTGCCAGCAGTTTAGCCGGGGGGGTAGCCAAAAACATTCAGTACTTC. Based on the CDR3 plus reference TRBV28 and TRBJ2-4, the full variable domain is DVKVTQSSRYLVKRTGEKVFLECVQDMDHENMFWYRQDPGLGLRLIYFSYDVKMKEKGDIPEGYSVSREKKERFSLILESASTNQTSMYLCASSLAGGVAKNIQYFGAGTRLSVL.

The genes are TRBV7-8 and TRBJ1-2, with D possibly being TRBD1 (6 bases). The germline CDR1 and CDR2 sequences are SGHVS and FQNEAQ. V shed 1 base and J shed 5 bases, with 8 bases lying between them. CDR3 size: 13 residues. The CDR3 loop is CASSLGTEYGYTF. DNA for the CDR3: TGTGCCAGCAGCTTAGGGACAGAGTATGGCTACACCTTC.

This clone is judged medium-sized (0.01 to 0.1%). For the CDR3, the DNA is TGTGCCAGCAGCTTGGCAGGGATGAACACTGAAGCTTTCTTT. Translating it yields CASSLAGMNTEAFF. This sequence joins TRBV13 and TRBJ1-1; possible D gene TRBD1, 5 bases. There are 14 residues in the CDR3. V lost 3 bases and J 0 bases, leaving 8 bases between the germline ends. Germline values: CDR1 PRHDT, CDR2 FYEKMQ (reference sequence).

The CDR3 DNA reads as TGTGCCACCAGCATTTGGACAGACAACACCGGGGAGCTGTTTTTT. Translated, it gives CATSIWTDNTGELFF. This chain links TRBV15 with TRBJ2-2; maybe TRBD1 (6 bases). V was pared by 4 bases and J by 2 bases, with 11 bases between. Germline assignment: CDR1 LNHNV and CDR2 YYDKDF (reference sequence). The CDR3 consists of 15 residues.

The DNA for the CDR3 is TGTGCCAACCTGTTGTGGCGGGGCGGGGTACGGGGGACAGATACGCAGTATTTT. It encodes CANLLWRGGVRGTDTQYF. The rearrangement uses TRBV2 and TRBJ2-3, with a weak D call TRBD2 (6 bases). The CDR3 consists of 18 residues. Trimming removed 10 bases at V and 3 bases at J, with 29 bases between. Germline V gene data show CDR1 as SNHLY and CDR2 as FYNNEI. Combining the CDR3 with reference TRBV2 and TRBJ2-3 gives the whole variable domain EPEVTQTPSHQVTQMGQEVILRCVPISNHLYFYWYRQILGQKVEFLVSFYNNEISEKSEIFDDQFSVERPDGSNFTLKIRSTKLEDSAMYFCANLLWRGGVRGTDTQYFGPGTRLTVL.

The chain couples TRBV7-2 to TRBJ2-2, with 13 bases lining up with TRBD2. Germline V lookup: CDR1 SGHTA, CDR2 FQGNSA. The CDR3 is 17 amino acids. The ends lost 1 base at V and 3 bases at J; junction bases unmatched: 2. DNA of the CDR3: TGTGCCAGCAGCTTAGGACTAGCGGGGGGACACACCGGGGAGCTGTTTTTT. Its translation: CASSLGLAGGHTGELFF.

This chain joins TRBV6-1 and TRBJ1-2; D gene unclear. CDR3 size: 13 residues. Germline assignment: CDR1 MNHNS and CDR2 SASEGT. Trimming cost V 8 bases and J 3 bases, with 13 bases left between them. As DNA, the CDR3 is TGTGCCAGCCGAAGGGCCGGGGACTATGGCTACACCTTC. This gives the protein CASRRAGDYGYTF.

The chain links TRBV2 to TRBJ2-5, with D possibly TRBD1 on 6 matching bases. CDR1 and CDR2 from the germline V gene are SNHLY and FYNNEI. The CDR3 extends over 17 amino acids. V lost 0 bases, J lost 1 base, and 15 bases lay in between. The CDR3, as DNA: TGTGCCAGCAGTGAAGCGCTAGCAGGGGTGGCCCAAGAGACCCAGTACTTC. Its protein is CASSEALAGVAQETQYF. Drawing the rest from reference TRBV2 and TRBJ2-5, the complete variable domain is EPEVTQTPSHQVTQMGQEVILRCVPISNHLYFYWYRQILGQKVEFLVSFYNNEISEKSEIFDDQFSVERPDGSNFTLKIRSTKLEDSAMYFCASSEALAGVAQETQYFGPGTRLLVL.

The chain carries TRBV27 and TRBJ2-1; no clear D gene. Germline V lookup: CDR1 MNHEY, CDR2 SMNVEV (reference sequence). CDR3 size: 14 residues. The ends were cut back, 1 base at V and 2 bases at J, with 6 bases in the middle. The CDR3 DNA follows: TGTGCCAGCAGTTTATACAGCACCTACAATGAGCAGTTCTTC. Translation: CASSLYSTYNEQFF.

This rearrangement joins TRBV23-1 to TRBJ2-7, with TRBD2 matching over 8 bases. TRBV23-1 is an ORF; its function is uncertain. With 4 bases clipped from V and 2 bases from J, the junction kept 7 bases outside the gene matches. This CDR3 region has 15 residues. CDR3 sequence: CASSRRAGATYEQYF. In nucleotides, the CDR3 is TGCGCCAGCAGTCGAAGAGCGGGGGCAACCTACGAGCAGTACTTC.

With respect to this clone: This sample includes further DNA sequences coding for the same CDR3. The chain carries TRBV5-1 and TRBJ2-1; 7 positions agree with TRBD2. The length of the CDR3 is 15 residues. V lost 0 bases, J lost 0 bases, and 0 bases stayed unmatched. The V gene's germline CDR1 is SGHRS and CDR2 YFSETQ. The CDR3 loop is CASSLGGGSYNEQFF. DNA for the CDR3: TGCGCCAGCAGCTTGGGGGGGGGCTCCTACAATGAGCAGTTCTTC.

The CDR3 DNA follows: TGTGCCAGCAGCCCTCGCAGGGTAGGCGCAGATACGCAGTATTTT. It is translated as CASSPRRVGADTQYF. The gene calls are TRBV7-2 and TRBJ2-3; D is perhaps TRBD1 (5 bases). The V and J ends lost 5 bases and 4 bases respectively, with 16 bases between them. The CDR3 loop spans 15 amino acids. Germline CDR1 and CDR2: SGHTA and FQGNSA. Using reference TRBV7-2 and TRBJ2-3 for the parts outside the CDR3, the full variable domain is GAGVSQSPSNKVTEKGKDVELRCDPISGHTALYWYRQSLGQGLEFLIYFQGNSAPDKSGLPSDRFSAERTGGSVSTLTIQRTQQEDSAVYLCASSPRRVGADTQYFGPGTRLTVL.

V and J are TRBV6-1 and TRBJ2-5, with 9 bases matching TRBD2. J lost 6 bases, V lost 4 bases, and 6 bases had no gene match. Per germline, CDR1 MNHNS and CDR2 SASEGT. This CDR3 has 14 amino acids. CDR3 in amino acids: CASSASSGEKTQYF. DNA for the CDR3: TGTGCCAGCAGTGCCTCTAGCGGGGAGAAGACCCAGTACTTC.

V usage is TRBV7-6 and J usage is TRBJ2-3, with D perhaps TRBD1 (6 bases). Germline V CDR1 and CDR2: SGHVS, FNYEAQ. This CDR3 has 14 residues. Trimming took 5 bases from V and 5 from J, leaving 14 bases between them. CDR3 sequence: CASSPSRQEDTQYF. CDR3 DNA: TGTGCCAGCAGCCCAAGCCGACAGGAAGATACGCAGTATTTT. Together with reference TRBV7-6 and TRBJ2-3, the CDR3 gives the full variable domain: GAGVSQSPRYKVTKRGQDVALRCDPISGHVSLYWYRQALGQGPEFLTYFNYEAQQDKSGLPNDRFSAERPEGSISTLTIQRTEQRDSAMYRCASSPSRQEDTQYFGPGTRLTVL.

The chain combines TRBV9 with TRBJ1-6; TRBD1 might be the D (6 bases). This CDR3 comprises 14 residues. V was trimmed by 0 bases and J by 8 bases, leaving 9 bases between them. Germline lookup yields CDR1 SGDLS and CDR2 YYNGEE. The CDR3 coding sequence is TGTGCCAGCAGCGTAGGGGACAACTATTCACCCCTCCACTTT. Encoded protein: CASSVGDNYSPLHF. Supplemented by reference TRBV9 and TRBJ1-6, the full variable domain reads DSGVTQTPKHLITATGQRVTLRCSPRSGDLSVYWYQQSLDQGLQFLIQYYNGEERAKGNILERFSAQQFPDLHSELNLSSLELGDSALYFCASSVGDNYSPLHFGNGTRLTVT.

The V call is TRBV4-3, the J call TRBJ2-2; D might be TRBD1 (5 bases). Germline loops: CDR1 LGHNA, CDR2 YSLEER. V was clipped by 4 bases and J by 4 bases, with 22 bases between them. The CDR3 is made up of 18 amino acids. The CDR3 reads CASSRRFIGHDPTGELFF. The DNA of the CDR3 is TGCGCCAGCAGCCGCAGGTTTATTGGACATGACCCCACCGGGGAGCTGTTTTTT.

V is TRBV5-8 and J is TRBJ1-1; tentatively, D is TRBD1 (6 bases). The CDR3 totals 18 residues. Germline CDR1 is SGHTS and CDR2 is YDEGEE. Trimming removed 0 bases from V and 1 base from J, with 19 bases in between. CDR3 loop: CASSLAWRGLGANTEAFF. The CDR3 DNA reads as TGTGCCAGCAGCTTGGCCTGGCGGGGGCTGGGGGCGAACACTGAAGCTTTCTTT.

This clone has a handful of counts. The chain carries TRBV5-1 and TRBJ1-2; 7 bases line up with TRBD1. Looked up from germline, CDR1 is SGHRS and CDR2 is YFSETQ. This CDR3 region has 15 residues. After removal of 4 bases from V and 4 bases from J, the junction contained 10 bases not matched to a gene. CDR3 sequence (DNA): TGCGCCAGCAGCCTAAGTGGACAGGCAAGCTATGGCTACACCTTC. Translated, it gives CASSLSGQASYGYTF.

The chain has TRBV15 and TRBJ1-2, with a weak D call TRBD1 (5 bases). With 0 bases removed from V and 14 bases from J, the gap between germline ends came to 19 bases. The CDR3 loop spans 14 amino acids. CDR1 LNHNV and CDR2 YYDKDF come from the germline V gene (reference sequence). CDR3 amino acids: CATSRDQFGGQRTF. DNA of the CDR3: TGTGCCACCAGCAGAGATCAGTTCGGGGGTCAGAGAACCTTC. The full variable domain, rest sourced from reference TRBV15 and TRBJ1-2, is DAMVIQNPRYQVTQFGKPVTLSCSQTLNHNVMYWYQQKSSQAPKLLFHYYDKDFNNEADTPDNFQSRRPNTSFCFLDIRSPGLGDTAMYLCATSRDQFGGQRTFGSGTRLTVV.

This chain connects TRBV2 to TRBJ2-7, with 9 bases that match TRBD2. The CDR3 consists of 15 residues. Germline V CDR1 and CDR2: SNHLY, FYNNEI. V trimming: 6 bases; J trimming: 0 bases; junction bases outside the gene matches: 6. The CDR3 bases are TGTGCCAGCAGGGCGGGGGGGTTGAGCTCCTACGAGCAGTACTTC. As protein: CASRAGGLSSYEQYF. Variable domain in full (rest from reference TRBV2 and TRBJ2-7): EPEVTQTPSHQVTQMGQEVILRCVPISNHLYFYWYRQILGQKVEFLVSFYNNEISEKSEIFDDQFSVERPDGSNFTLKIRSTKLEDSAMYFCASRAGGLSSYEQYFGPGTRLTVT.

This clone came up a few times. V usage is TRBV14 and J usage is TRBJ1-1, with D hard to call. CDR3 length equals 14 residues. Germline lookup yields CDR1 SGHDN and CDR2 FVKESK. Trimming pared 0 bases from V and 0 bases from J, leaving 5 bases between. Written as DNA, the CDR3 is TGTGCCAGCAGCCAAGATTCGGTGAACACTGAAGCTTTCTTT. As protein: CASSQDSVNTEAFF.

This clone was recorded once. The rearrangement links TRBV11-2 to TRBJ1-1; no clear D. V shed 2 bases and J shed 4 bases, with 8 bases lying between them. The CDR3 contains 13 residues. Germline CDR1 SGHAT, CDR2 FQNNGV. In DNA, the CDR3 is TGTGCCAGCAGCTTAAGAGGTAGCACTGAAGCTTTCTTT. It encodes CASSLRGSTEAFF.

J is TRBJ1-1 and V is TRBV19; maybe TRBD1 (6 bases). Germline lookup yields CDR1 LNHDA and CDR2 SQIVND (reference sequence). CDR3 length: 15 residues. The germline V and J ends were trimmed by 5 bases and 0 bases, with 13 bases remaining between them. The CDR3 DNA reads as TGTGCCAGTAGTCCCCCTGGGGGCATGAACACTGAAGCTTTCTTT. It specifies CASSPPGGMNTEAFF.

The rearrangement joins TRBV14 to TRBJ1-3; D is unclear. The V gene's germline CDR1 is SGHDN and CDR2 FVKESK. This CDR3 is built from 15 residues. V was shortened by 2 bases and J by 0 bases, with 8 bases between the two germline ends. The CDR3 spells CASSQWYSSGNTIYF. CDR3 DNA sequence: TGTGCCAGCAGCCAATGGTACAGCTCTGGAAACACCATATATTTT. Full variable domain (outside the CDR3, taken from reference TRBV14 and TRBJ1-3): EAGVTQFPSHSVIEKGQTVTLRCDPISGHDNLYWYRRVMGKEIKFLLHFVKESKQDESGMPNNRFLAERTGGTYSTLKVQPAELEDSGVYFCASSQWYSSGNTIYFGEGSWLTVV.

J is TRBJ2-3 and V is TRBV19, with a possible D match to TRBD1 (5 bases). From germline, CDR1 is LNHDA and CDR2 SQIVND (reference sequence). This CDR3 has 14 residues. Trimming pared 1 base from V and 4 bases from J, leaving 9 bases between. The CDR3 loop is CASSIGGTSDTQYF. For the CDR3, the DNA is TGTGCCAGTAGTATAGGGGGCACTTCAGATACGCAGTATTTT.

The rearrangement links TRBV5-1 to TRBJ1-3; D is ambiguous. V was cut by 0 bases and J by 7 bases, with 14 bases left in between. Germline CDR1 reads SGHRS; CDR2 reads YFSETQ. The CDR3 has 15 residues. The CDR3 sequence is CASSLAASQDNTIYF. CDR3 DNA: TGCGCCAGCAGCTTGGCGGCCAGCCAGGATAACACCATATATTTT.

The rearrangement uses TRBV6-1 and TRBJ2-7; D is unclear. The CDR3 is made up of 16 amino acids. V was trimmed by 2 bases and J by 3 bases, leaving 17 bases between them. Germline V CDR1 and CDR2: MNHNS, SASEGT. The CDR3 DNA is TGTGCCAGCAGTGAATGGAGCGAGGTCTCTATCTACGAGCAGTACTTC. Its translation: CASSEWSEVSIYEQYF.

The rearrangement joins TRBV2 to TRBJ2-7; D remains unclear. V was clipped by 6 bases and J by 4 bases, with 10 bases between them. Germline V gives CDR1 SNHLY, CDR2 FYNNEI. The length of the CDR3 is 12 residues. In nucleotides, the CDR3 is TGTGCCAGCAGCGCGGAGAATTACGAGCAGTACTTC. It encodes CASSAENYEQYF.

The chain is built from TRBV19 and TRBJ2-3; 14 nucleotides agree with TRBD2. J lost 7 bases, V lost 3 bases, and 9 bases had no gene match. This CDR3 is 17 amino acids long. Germline CDR1 LNHDA, CDR2 SQIVND (reference sequence). CDR3 nucleotide sequence: TGTGCCAGTAGTATTCGGACTAGCGGGGGGTTTCGGCATACGCAGTATTTT. Translation: CASSIRTSGGFRHTQYF.

J is TRBJ1-2 and V is TRBV15; 8 nucleotides match TRBD1. CDR3 length: 15 residues. Germline V gene lookup returns CDR1 LNHNV and CDR2 YYDKDF (reference sequence). After removal of 6 bases from V and 2 bases from J, the junction contained 8 bases not matched to a gene. The chain's CDR3 is CATRVGGTGNYGYTF. The CDR3 DNA is TGTGCCACCAGAGTAGGTGGGACAGGCAACTATGGCTACACCTTC.

The chain couples TRBV5-6 to TRBJ2-2; the D is unclear. V lost 3 bases and J lost 3, with 15 bases in between. The germline CDR1 and CDR2 sequences are SGHDT and YYEEEE. The CDR3 runs 16 residues. The chain's CDR3 is CASSSVPTIHTGELFF. CDR3 DNA sequence: TGTGCCAGCAGCTCAGTTCCCACGATTCACACCGGGGAGCTGTTTTTT.

V and J are TRBV5-4 and TRBJ1-1; 9 positions agree with TRBD1. There are 14 residues in the CDR3. The J segment lost 0 bases and the V segment lost 5 bases, leaving 2 bases of the junction unmatched. The germline V gene encodes CDR1 SGHNT and CDR2 YYREEE (reference sequence). The CDR3 coding sequence is TGTGCCAGCAGTTGGGACAGGGTGAACACTGAAGCTTTCTTT. It codes for CASSWDRVNTEAFF.